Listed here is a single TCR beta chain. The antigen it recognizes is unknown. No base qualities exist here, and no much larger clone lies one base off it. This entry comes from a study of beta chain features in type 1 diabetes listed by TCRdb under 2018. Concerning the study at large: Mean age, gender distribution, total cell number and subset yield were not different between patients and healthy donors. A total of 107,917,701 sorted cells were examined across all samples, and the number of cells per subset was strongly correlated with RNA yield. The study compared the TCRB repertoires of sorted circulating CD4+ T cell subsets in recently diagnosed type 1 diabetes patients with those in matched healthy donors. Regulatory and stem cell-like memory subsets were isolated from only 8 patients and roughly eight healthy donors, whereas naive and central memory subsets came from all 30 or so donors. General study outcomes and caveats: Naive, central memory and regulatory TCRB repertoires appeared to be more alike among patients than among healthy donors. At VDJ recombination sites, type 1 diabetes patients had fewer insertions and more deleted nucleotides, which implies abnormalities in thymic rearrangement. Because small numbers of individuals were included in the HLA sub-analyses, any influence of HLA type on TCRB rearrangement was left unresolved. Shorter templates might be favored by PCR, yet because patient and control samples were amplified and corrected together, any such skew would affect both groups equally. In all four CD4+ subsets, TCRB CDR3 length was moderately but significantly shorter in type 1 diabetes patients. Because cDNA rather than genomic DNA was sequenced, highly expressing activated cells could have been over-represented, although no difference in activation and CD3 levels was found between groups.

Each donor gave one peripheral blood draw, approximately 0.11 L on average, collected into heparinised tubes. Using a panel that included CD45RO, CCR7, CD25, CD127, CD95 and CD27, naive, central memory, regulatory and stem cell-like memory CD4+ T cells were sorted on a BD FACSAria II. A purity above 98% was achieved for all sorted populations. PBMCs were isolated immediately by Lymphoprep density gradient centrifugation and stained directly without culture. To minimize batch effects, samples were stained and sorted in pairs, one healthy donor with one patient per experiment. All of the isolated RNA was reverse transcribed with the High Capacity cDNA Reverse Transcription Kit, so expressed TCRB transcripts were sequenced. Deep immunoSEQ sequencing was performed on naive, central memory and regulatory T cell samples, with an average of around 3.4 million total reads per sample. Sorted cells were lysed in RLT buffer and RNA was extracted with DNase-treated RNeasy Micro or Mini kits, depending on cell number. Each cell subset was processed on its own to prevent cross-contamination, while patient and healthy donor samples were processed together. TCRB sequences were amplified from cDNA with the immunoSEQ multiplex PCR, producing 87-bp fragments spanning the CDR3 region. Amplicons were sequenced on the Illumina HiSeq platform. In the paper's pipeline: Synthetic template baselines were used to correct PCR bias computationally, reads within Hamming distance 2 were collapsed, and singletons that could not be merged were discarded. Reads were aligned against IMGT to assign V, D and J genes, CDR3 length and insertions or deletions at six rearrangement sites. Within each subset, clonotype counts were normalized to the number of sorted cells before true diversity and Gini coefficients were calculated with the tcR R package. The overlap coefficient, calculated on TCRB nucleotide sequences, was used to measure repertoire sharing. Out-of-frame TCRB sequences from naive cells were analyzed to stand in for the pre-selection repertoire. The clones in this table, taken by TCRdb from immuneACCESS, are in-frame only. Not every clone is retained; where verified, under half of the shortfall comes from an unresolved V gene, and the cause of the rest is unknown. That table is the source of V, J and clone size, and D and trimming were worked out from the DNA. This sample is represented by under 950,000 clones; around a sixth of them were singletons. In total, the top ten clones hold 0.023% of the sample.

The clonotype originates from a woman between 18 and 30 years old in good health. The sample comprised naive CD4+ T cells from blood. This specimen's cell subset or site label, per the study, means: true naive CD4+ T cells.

The CDR3 protein sequence reads: CASSPGLAGGGEQFF. The DNA is as follows: TGTGCCAGCAGCCCGGGACTAGCGGGAGGAGGTGAGCAGTTCTTC. Recombination linked TRBV11-1 to TRBJ2-1; 15 bases in between match TRBD2. In the germline V gene (reference sequence), CDR1 corresponds to SGHAT and CDR2 to FQDESV. Trimming leaves V shorter by 5 bases and J shorter by 9 bases, with the junction holding 5 bases beyond the gene matches. There are 15 amino acids in the CDR3, from cysteine to phenylalanine inclusive. Solely the CDR3 DNA is kept, with 45 bases framed from the first base.